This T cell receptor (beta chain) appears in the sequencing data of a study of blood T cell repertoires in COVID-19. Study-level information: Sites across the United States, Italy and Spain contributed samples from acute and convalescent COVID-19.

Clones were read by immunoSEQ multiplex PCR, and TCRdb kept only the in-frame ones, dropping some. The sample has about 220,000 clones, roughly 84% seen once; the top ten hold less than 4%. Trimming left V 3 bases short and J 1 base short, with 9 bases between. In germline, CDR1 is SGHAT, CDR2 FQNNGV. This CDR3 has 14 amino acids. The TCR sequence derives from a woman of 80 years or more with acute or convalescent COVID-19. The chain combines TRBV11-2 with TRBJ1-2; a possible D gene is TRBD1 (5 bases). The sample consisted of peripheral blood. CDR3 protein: CASSFRVLNYGYTF. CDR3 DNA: TGTGCCAGCAGCTTCAGGGTACTTAACTATGGCTACACCTTC.